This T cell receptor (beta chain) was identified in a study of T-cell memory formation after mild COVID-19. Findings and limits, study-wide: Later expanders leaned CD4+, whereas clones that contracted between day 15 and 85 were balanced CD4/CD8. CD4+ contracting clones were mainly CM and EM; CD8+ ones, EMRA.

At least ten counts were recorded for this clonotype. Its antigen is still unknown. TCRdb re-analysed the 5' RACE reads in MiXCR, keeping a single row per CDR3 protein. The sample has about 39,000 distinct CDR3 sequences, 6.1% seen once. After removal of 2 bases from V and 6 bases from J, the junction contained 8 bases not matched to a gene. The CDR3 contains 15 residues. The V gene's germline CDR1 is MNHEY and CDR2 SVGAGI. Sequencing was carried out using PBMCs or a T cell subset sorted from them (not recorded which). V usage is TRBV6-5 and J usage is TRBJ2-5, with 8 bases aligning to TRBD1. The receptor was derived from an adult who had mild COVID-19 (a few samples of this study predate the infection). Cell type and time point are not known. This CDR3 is CASSYVGQGRQTQYF. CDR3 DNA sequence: TGTGCCAGCAGTTACGTCGGACAGGGTCGGCAGACCCAGTACTTC.